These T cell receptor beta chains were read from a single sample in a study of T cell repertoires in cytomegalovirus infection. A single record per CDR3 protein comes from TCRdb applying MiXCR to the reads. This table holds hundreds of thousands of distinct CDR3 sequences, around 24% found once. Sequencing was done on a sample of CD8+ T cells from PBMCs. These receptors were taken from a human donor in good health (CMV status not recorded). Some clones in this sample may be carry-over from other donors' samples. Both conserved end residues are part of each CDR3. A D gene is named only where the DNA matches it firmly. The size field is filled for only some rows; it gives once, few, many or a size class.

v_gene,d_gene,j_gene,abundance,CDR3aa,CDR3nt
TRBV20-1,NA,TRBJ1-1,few,CSAFEGSEAFF,TGCAGTGCTTTCGAGGGATCTGAAGCTTTCTTT
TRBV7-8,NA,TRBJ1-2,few,CASSLEGNYGYTF,TGTGCCAGCAGCTTAGAGGGGAACTATGGCTACACCTTC
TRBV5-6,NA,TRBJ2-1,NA,CASSPPQGWDYNEQFF,TGTGCCAGCAGCCCACCTCAGGGGTGGGACTACAATGAGCAGTTCTTC
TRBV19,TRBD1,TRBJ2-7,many,CASSPWTGGEQYF,TGTGCCAGTAGTCCCTGGACAGGGGGCGAGCAGTACTTC
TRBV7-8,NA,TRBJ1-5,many,CASSPGTNQDSNQPQHF,TGTGCCAGCAGCCCCGGGACAAATCAAGATAGCAATCAGCCCCAGCATTTT
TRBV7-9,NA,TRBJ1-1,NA,CASSWPREGIPEAFF,TGTGCCAGCAGCTGGCCCCGAGAAGGCATACCTGAAGCTTTCTTT
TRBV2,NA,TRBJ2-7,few,CASSDPGAGSYEQYF,TGTGCCAGCAGTGACCCGGGGGCGGGCTCCTACGAGCAGTACTTC
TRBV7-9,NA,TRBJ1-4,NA,CASSPPGGPNEKLFF,TGTGCCAGCAGCCCGCCAGGAGGCCCCAATGAAAAACTGTTTTTT
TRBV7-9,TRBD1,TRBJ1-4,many,CASSLGRQGREKLFF,TGTGCCAGCAGCTTGGGACGACAGGGACGGGAAAAACTGTTTTTT
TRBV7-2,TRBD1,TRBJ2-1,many,CASSFGQGAGDEQFF,TGTGCCAGCAGCTTCGGACAGGGGGCAGGCGATGAGCAGTTCTTC
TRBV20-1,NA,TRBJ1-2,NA,CSAITGAQSLPNYGYTF,TGCAGTGCTATAACGGGGGCACAATCTCTTCCTAACTATGGCTACACCTTC